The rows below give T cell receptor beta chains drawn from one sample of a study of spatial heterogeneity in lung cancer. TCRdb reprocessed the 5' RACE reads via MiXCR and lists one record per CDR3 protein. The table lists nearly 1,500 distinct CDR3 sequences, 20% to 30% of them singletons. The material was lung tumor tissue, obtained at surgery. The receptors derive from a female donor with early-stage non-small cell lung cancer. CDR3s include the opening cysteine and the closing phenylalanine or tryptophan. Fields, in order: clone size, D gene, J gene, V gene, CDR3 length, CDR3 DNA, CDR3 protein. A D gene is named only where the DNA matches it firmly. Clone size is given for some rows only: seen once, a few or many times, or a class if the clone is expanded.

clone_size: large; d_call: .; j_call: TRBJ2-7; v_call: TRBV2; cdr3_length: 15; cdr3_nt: TGTGCCAGCGGTGGAGGGCTCGAGCGGCCCGCGGAGCAGTACTTC; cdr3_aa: CASGGGLERPAEQYF
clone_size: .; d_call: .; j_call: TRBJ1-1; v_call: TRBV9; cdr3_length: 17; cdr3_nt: TGTGCCAGCAGCCGGGAAGGGGCCGTACATGTGAACACTGAAGCTTTCTTT; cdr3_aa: CASSREGAVHVNTEAFF
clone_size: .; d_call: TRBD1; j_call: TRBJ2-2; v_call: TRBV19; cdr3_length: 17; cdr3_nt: TGTGCCAGTAGTTCCGTCGACAGGGGGCTTGGCACCGGGGAGCTGTTTTTT; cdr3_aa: CASSSVDRGLGTGELFF
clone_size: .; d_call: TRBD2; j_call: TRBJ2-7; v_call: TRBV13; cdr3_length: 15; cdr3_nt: TGTGCCAGCGCCCTTCGAAGGCTAGCGGGCTACGAGCAGTACTTC; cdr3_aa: CASALRRLAGYEQYF
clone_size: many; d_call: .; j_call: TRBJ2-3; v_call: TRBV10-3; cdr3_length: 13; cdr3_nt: TGTGCCATCAGGGGAGTTAGCACAGATACGCAGTATTTT; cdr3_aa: CAIRGVSTDTQYF
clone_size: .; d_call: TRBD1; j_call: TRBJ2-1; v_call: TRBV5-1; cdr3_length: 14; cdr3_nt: TGCGCCAGCAGCTCCGGGACAGGGGGGAATGAGCAGTTCTTC; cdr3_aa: CASSSGTGGNEQFF
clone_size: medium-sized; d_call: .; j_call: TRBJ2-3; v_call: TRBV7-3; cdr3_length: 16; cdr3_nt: TGTGCCAGCAGCTTAGGAGGAAGGGGAGACACAGATACGCAGTATTTT; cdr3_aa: CASSLGGRGDTDTQYF
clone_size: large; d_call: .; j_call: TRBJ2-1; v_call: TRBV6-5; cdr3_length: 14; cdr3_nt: TGTGCCAGCAGTCCTATTATATCGGACAATGAGCAGTTCTTC; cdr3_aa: CASSPIISDNEQFF
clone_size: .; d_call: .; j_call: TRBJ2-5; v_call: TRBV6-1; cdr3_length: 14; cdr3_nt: TGTGCCAGTTCCCGGCTCCTCCCTGAAGAGACCCAGTACTTC; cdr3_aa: CASSRLLPEETQYF
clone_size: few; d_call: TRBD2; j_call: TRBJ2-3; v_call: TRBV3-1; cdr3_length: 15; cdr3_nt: TGTGCCAGCAGCATGCGGGGGGCTAGCACAGATACGCAGTATTTT; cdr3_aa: CASSMRGASTDTQYF
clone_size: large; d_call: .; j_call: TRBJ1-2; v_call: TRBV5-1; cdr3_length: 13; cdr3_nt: TGCGCCAGCAGCTTAGACCCTTCCTATGGCTACACCTTC; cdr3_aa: CASSLDPSYGYTF
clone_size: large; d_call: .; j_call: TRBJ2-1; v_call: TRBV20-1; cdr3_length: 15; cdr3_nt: TGCAGTGCTAGAGTGGCCAGGGGGGTCTACAATGAGCAGTTCTTC; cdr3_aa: CSARVARGVYNEQFF
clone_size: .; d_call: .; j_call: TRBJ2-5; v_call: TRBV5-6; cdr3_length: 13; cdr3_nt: TGTGCCAGCAGCTTGGTGGGGGCAGAGACCCAGTACTTC; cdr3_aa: CASSLVGAETQYF